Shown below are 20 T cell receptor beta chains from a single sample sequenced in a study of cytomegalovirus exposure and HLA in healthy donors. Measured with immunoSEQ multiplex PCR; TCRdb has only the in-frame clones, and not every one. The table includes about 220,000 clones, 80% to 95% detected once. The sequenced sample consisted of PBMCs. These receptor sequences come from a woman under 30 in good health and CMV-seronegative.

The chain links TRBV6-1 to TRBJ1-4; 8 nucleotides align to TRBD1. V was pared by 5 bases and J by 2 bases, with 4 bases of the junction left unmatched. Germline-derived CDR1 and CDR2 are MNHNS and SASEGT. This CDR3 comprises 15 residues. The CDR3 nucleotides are TGTGCCAGCAGTCAGACAGGGGCGACTAATGAAAAACTGTTTTTT. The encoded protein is CASSQTGATNEKLFF.

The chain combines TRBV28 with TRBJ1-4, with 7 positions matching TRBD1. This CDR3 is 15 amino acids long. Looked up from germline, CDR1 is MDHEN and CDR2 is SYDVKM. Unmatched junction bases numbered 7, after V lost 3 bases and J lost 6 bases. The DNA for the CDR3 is TGTGCCAGCAGTTTGTATCAGGGGGGCGATGAAAAACTGTTTTTT. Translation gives CASSLYQGGDEKLFF.

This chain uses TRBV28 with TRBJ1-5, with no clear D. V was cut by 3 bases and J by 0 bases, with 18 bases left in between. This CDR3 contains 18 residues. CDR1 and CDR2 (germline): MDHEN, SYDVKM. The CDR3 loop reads CASSFGPPRPYSNQPQHF. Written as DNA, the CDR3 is TGTGCCAGCAGTTTCGGTCCCCCGAGGCCATATAGCAATCAGCCCCAGCATTTT.

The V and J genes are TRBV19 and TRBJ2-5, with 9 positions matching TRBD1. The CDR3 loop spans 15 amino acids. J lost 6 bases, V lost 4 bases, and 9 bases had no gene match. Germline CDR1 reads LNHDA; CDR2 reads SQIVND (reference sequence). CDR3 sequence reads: CASSKKQGARKTQYF. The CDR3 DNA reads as TGTGCCAGTAGTAAAAAACAGGGGGCGCGAAAGACCCAGTACTTC.

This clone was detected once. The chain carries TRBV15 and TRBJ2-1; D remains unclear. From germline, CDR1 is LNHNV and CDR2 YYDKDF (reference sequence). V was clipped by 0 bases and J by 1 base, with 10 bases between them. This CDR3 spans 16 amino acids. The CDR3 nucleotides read TGTGCCACCAGCAGAGAGAGGAGCCCGTCCTACAATGAGCAGTTCTTC. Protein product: CATSRERSPSYNEQFF. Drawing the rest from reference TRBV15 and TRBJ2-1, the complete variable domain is DAMVIQNPRYQVTQFGKPVTLSCSQTLNHNVMYWYQQKSSQAPKLLFHYYDKDFNNEADTPDNFQSRRPNTSFCFLDIRSPGLGDTAMYLCATSRERSPSYNEQFFGPGTRLTVL.

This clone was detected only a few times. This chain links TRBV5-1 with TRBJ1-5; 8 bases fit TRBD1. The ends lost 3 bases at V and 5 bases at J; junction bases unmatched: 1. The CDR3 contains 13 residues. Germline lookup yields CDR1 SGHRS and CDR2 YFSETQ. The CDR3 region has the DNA TGCGCCAGCAGCTCGGACAGGGATCAGCCCCAGCATTTT. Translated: CASSSDRDQPQHF.

Written as DNA, the CDR3 is TGTGCCAGCAGAAGGGACAGGGGGTTAGGGGCCAACGTCCTGACTTTC. Translation: CASRRDRGLGANVLTF. The V gene is TRBV5-4, the J gene TRBJ2-6, with TRBD1 matching 11 bases. Germline V gene lookup returns CDR1 SGHNT and CDR2 YYREEE (reference sequence). This CDR3 is 16 amino acids long. Unmatched junction bases numbered 5, after V lost 5 bases and J lost 4 bases.

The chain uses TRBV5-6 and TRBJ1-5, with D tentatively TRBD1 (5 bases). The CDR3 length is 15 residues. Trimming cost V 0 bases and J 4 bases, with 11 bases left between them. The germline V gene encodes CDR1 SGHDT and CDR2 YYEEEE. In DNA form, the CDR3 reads TGTGCCAGCAGCTTGGCCGGAGGGGTGAATCAGCCCCAGCATTTT. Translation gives CASSLAGGVNQPQHF.

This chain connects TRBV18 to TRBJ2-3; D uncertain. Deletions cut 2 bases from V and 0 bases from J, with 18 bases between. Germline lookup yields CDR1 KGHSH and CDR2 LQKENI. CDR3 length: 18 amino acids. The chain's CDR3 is CASSPTVVSERSTDTQYF. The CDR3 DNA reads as TGTGCCAGCTCACCAACGGTAGTTAGTGAGAGAAGCACAGATACGCAGTATTTT.

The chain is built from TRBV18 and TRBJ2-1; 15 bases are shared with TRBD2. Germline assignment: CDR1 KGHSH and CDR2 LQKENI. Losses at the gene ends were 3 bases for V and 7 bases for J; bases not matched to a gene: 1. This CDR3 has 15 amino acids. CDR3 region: CASSPGLAGGNEQFF. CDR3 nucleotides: TGTGCCAGCTCACCGGGACTAGCGGGAGGTAATGAGCAGTTCTTC.

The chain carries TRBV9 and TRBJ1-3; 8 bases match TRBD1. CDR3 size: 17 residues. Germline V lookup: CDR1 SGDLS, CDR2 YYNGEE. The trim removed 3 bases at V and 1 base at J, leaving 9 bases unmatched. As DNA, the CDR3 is TGTGCCAGCAGCGAAAAAGACAGGGGATCGTCTGGAAACACCATATATTTT. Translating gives CASSEKDRGSSGNTIYF.

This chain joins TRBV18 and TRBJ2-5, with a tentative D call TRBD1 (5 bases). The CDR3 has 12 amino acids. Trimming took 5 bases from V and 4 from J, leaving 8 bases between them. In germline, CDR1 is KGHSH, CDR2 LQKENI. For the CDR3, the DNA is TGTGCCAGCTCAGCAGGGTTAGAGACCCAGTACTTC. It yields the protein CASSAGLETQYF.

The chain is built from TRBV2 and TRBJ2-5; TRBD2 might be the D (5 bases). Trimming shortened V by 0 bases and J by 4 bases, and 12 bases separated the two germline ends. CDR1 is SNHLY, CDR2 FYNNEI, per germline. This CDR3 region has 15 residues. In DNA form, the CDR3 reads TGTGCCAGCAGTGAAGCGGGAGTAGGCCCAGAGACCCAGTACTTC. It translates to CASSEAGVGPETQYF.

CDR3 coding DNA: TGCAGCGTTGCCTTGACGGGAGGAAACACCATATATTTT. Translation: CSVALTGGNTIYF. The J gene is TRBJ1-3, the V gene TRBV29-1; D gene uncertain. In germline, CDR1 is SQVTM, CDR2 ANQGSEA. The ends were cut back, 4 bases at V and 4 bases at J, with 11 bases in the middle. This CDR3 spans 13 amino acids.

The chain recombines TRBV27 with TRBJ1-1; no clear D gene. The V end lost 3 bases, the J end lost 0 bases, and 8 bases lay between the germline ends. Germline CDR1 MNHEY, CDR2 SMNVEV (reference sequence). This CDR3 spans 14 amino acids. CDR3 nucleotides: TGTGCCAGCAGTTTTCAGGCCATGAACACTGAAGCTTTCTTT. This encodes CASSFQAMNTEAFF.

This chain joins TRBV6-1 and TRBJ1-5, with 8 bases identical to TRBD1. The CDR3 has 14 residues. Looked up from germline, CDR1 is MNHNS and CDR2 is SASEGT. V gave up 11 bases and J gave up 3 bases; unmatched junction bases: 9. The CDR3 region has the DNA TGTGCCTGTGAGAGGACAGGGATCAATCAGCCCCAGCATTTT. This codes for CACERTGINQPQHF.

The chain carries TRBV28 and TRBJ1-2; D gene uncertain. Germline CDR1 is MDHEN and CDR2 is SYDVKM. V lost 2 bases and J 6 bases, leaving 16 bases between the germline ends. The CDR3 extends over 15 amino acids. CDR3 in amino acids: CASSLRETFQDGYTF. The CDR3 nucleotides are TGTGCCAGCAGTTTACGGGAGACTTTCCAGGATGGCTACACCTTC.

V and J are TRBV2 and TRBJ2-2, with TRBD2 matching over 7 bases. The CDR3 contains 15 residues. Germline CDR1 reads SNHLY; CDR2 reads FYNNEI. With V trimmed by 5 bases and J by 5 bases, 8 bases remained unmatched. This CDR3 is CASSWGGSGTGELFF. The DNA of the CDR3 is TGTGCCAGCAGTTGGGGGGGATCAGGGACCGGGGAGCTGTTTTTT.

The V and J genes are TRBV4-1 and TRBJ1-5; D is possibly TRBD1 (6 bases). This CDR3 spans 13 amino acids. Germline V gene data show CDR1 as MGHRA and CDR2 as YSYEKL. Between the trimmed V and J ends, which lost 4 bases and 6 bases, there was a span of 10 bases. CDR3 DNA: TGCGCCAGCAGCCTACAGGGCGGTCAGCCCCAGCATTTT. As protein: CASSLQGGQPQHF.

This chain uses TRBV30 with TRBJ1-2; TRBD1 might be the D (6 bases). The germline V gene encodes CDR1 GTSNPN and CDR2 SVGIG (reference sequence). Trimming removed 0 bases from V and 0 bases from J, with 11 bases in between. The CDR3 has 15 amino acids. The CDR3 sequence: CAWSVPRGPNYGYTF. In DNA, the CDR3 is TGTGCCTGGAGTGTACCCAGGGGACCTAACTATGGCTACACCTTC.